A selection of T cell receptor beta chains follows, all from one sample in a study of beta chain features in type 1 diabetes. Sequencing was performed with immunoSEQ multiplex PCR; in TCRdb, only in-frame clones are kept and a portion is missing. The table lists under 900,000 clones, roughly 17% of them singletons. The sequencing input was naive CD4+ T cells from blood. These receptors originate from a woman aged 18-29 years in good health. The CDR3 runs from the conserved cysteine through the conserved F or W. Fields, in order: D gene, CDR3 length, J gene, clone size, V gene, CDR3 protein, CDR3 DNA. A D gene is named only where the DNA matches it firmly. Clone size is shown for a subset of rows, as once, few, many or a class of expanded clone.

>TRBD2|15|TRBJ2-1|.|TRBV2
CASSEALAGGNEQFF
TGTGCCAGCAGTGAAGCCCTAGCGGGAGGCAATGAGCAGTTCTTC
>.|17|TRBJ2-1|.|TRBV15
CATSRDLTRFSYNEQFF
TGTGCCACCAGCAGAGATCTGACACGCTTCTCCTACAATGAGCAGTTCTTC
>TRBD2|17|TRBJ2-7|few|TRBV11-2
CASSRGLAGGSSYEQYF
TGTGCCAGCAGCCGGGGGTTAGCGGGAGGAAGCTCCTACGAGCAGTACTTC
>.|12|TRBJ2-7|few|TRBV5-1
CASSPRGYEQYF
TGCGCCAGCAGTCCTAGGGGCTACGAGCAGTACTTC
>.|11|TRBJ2-7|.|TRBV7-2
CASSGSYEQYF
TGTGCCAGCAGCGGTTCCTACGAGCAGTACTTC
>.|14|TRBJ2-7|few|TRBV28
CASSFPLSSYEQYF
TGTGCCAGCAGTTTTCCCCTAAGCTCCTACGAGCAGTACTTC
>.|13|TRBJ1-4|few|TRBV7-2
CASSLFGNGKLFF
TGTGCCAGCAGCTTATTTGGCAATGGAAAACTGTTTTTT
>.|15|TRBJ1-2|.|TRBV29-1
CSVAIRDHSPYGYTF
TGCAGCGTTGCGATCCGGGACCATTCTCCCTATGGCTACACCTTC
>TRBD2|17|TRBJ2-2|few|TRBV4-2
CASSQWTSGSNTGELFF
TGTGCCAGCAGCCAGTGGACTAGCGGGTCGAACACCGGGGAGCTGTTTTTT
>.|14|TRBJ2-7|few|TRBV28
CASSLGGRPYEQYF
TGTGCCAGCAGTTTAGGGGGCCGCCCCTACGAGCAGTACTTC
>TRBD1|15|TRBJ1-2|few|TRBV7-9
CASSSWTGKGYGYTF
TGTGCCAGCAGCTCATGGACAGGCAAGGGCTATGGCTACACCTTC
>TRBD1|15|TRBJ2-1|few|TRBV9
CASSQGQDSYNEQFF
TGTGCCAGCAGCCAGGGACAGGACTCCTACAATGAGCAGTTCTTC
>TRBD1|15|TRBJ2-1|.|TRBV11-2
CASSLQGQGGNEQFF
TGTGCCAGCAGCTTGCAGGGACAGGGGGGCAATGAGCAGTTCTTC
>.|11|TRBJ1-2|.|TRBV11-2
CASSLMVGYTF
TGTGCCAGCAGCTTGATGGTCGGCTACACCTTC
>.|13|TRBJ1-2|.|TRBV28
CASSLLERWGYTF
TGTGCCAGCAGTTTACTAGAACGTTGGGGCTACACCTTC
>.|15|TRBJ1-1|few|TRBV5-1
CASSLEGRGNTEAFF
TGCGCCAGCAGCTTGGAGGGCAGGGGGAACACTGAAGCTTTCTTT
>.|11|TRBJ2-7|few|TRBV28
CASRTEYEQYF
TGTGCCAGCAGGACCGAGTACGAGCAGTACTTC
>.|13|TRBJ2-1|.|TRBV2
CASSVPLPGEQFF
TGTGCCAGCAGTGTCCCACTTCCCGGTGAGCAGTTCTTC
>.|18|TRBJ2-1|few|TRBV28
CASSFPLSEAGNYNEQFF
TGTGCCAGCAGTTTTCCCCTCAGCGAGGCGGGAAACTACAATGAGCAGTTCTTC
>.|14|TRBJ2-2|.|TRBV11-3
CASSVGGNTGELFF
TGTGCCAGCAGCGTCGGGGGGAACACCGGGGAGCTGTTTTTT
>.|13|TRBJ2-3|.|TRBV10-1
CASSESLTDTQYF
TGCGCCAGCAGTGAGTCCCTCACAGATACGCAGTATTTT
>TRBD2|15|TRBJ2-5|few|TRBV5-6
CASSLTTSGLREQYF
TGTGCCAGCAGCTTAACGACTAGCGGGTTGAGGGAGCAGTACTTC
>.|17|TRBJ2-6|few|TRBV7-6
CASSLVGGNSGANVLTF
TGTGCCAGCAGCTTAGTAGGCGGCAACTCTGGGGCCAACGTCCTGACTTTC
>.|17|TRBJ2-4|.|TRBV28
CASSLSDRTIAKNIQYF
TGTGCCAGCAGTTTGTCAGACAGAACTATAGCCAAAAACATTCAGTACTTC
>TRBD2|12|TRBJ2-7|.|TRBV2
CASTSDAYEQYF
TGTGCCAGTACTAGCGATGCCTACGAGCAGTACTTC
>.|13|TRBJ2-3|.|TRBV6-5
CASSRPTGDTQYF
TGTGCCAGCAGTCGACCAACAGGCGATACGCAGTATTTT
>.|15|TRBJ1-3|.|TRBV9
CASSPRDITGNTIYF
TGTGCCAGCAGCCCCCGGGACATAACTGGAAACACCATATATTTT
>.|15|TRBJ1-3|.|TRBV4-2
CASSQHGSSGNTIYF
TGTGCCAGCAGCCAACACGGGAGCTCTGGAAACACCATATATTTT
>.|12|TRBJ2-1|.|TRBV29-1
CSFYPSYNEQFF
TGCAGCTTCTACCCCTCCTACAATGAGCAGTTCTTC
>TRBD2|14|TRBJ2-7|once|TRBV5-1
CASRLAGVQDEQYF
TGCGCCAGCAGACTAGCGGGAGTGCAAGACGAGCAGTACTTC
>.|12|TRBJ2-2|.|TRBV18
CASSPSVGELFF
TGTGCCAGCTCACCAAGCGTTGGGGAGCTGTTTTTT
>TRBD2|15|TRBJ2-2|.|TRBV6-6
CASSQSGRVTEELFF
TGTGCCAGCAGTCAGAGCGGGAGGGTCACCGAGGAGCTGTTTTTT
>.|15|TRBJ2-1|.|TRBV29-1
CSVGSGIGSYNEQFF
TGCAGCGTTGGCTCGGGGATCGGCTCCTACAATGAGCAGTTCTTC
>.|14|TRBJ2-5|.|TRBV9
CASSVGVGQETQYF
TGTGCCAGCAGCGTAGGGGTAGGTCAAGAGACCCAGTACTTC
>.|16|TRBJ2-2|.|TRBV7-2
CASSLAGAQNTGELFF
TGTGCCAGCAGCTTGGCGGGGGCCCAGAACACCGGGGAGCTGTTTTTT
>.|12|TRBJ2-2|few|TRBV6-5
CASRRIIGELFF
TGTGCCAGCAGAAGGATTATCGGGGAGCTGTTTTTT
>TRBD1|16|TRBJ1-2|.|TRBV28
CASSGFGTGRVYGYTF
TGTGCCAGCAGTGGGTTCGGGACAGGGCGAGTCTATGGCTACACCTTC
>TRBD1|16|TRBJ2-7|few|TRBV7-2
CASSSTGTGGIYEQYF
TGTGCCAGCAGCTCAACCGGGACAGGGGGAATCTACGAGCAGTACTTC
>.|15|TRBJ2-4|few|TRBV4-2
CASSQDGLAKNIQYF
TGTGCCAGCAGCCAAGATGGGTTAGCCAAAAACATTCAGTACTTC
>.|13|TRBJ2-7|.|TRBV7-2
CASSLGVAYEQYF
TGTGCCAGCAGCTTAGGGGTTGCCTACGAGCAGTACTTC
>TRBD1|14|TRBJ2-7|few|TRBV28
CASSLPQGGWEQYF
TGTGCCAGCAGCCTGCCACAGGGGGGCTGGGAGCAGTACTTC
>.|16|TRBJ1-5|.|TRBV28
CASSLIRRTSNQPQHF
TGTGCCAGCAGTTTAATCCGCAGGACCAGCAATCAGCCCCAGCATTTT
>.|13|TRBJ1-3|.|TRBV7-9
CASSFEDRNTIYF
TGTGCCAGCAGCTTCGAAGACAGAAACACCATATATTTT
>TRBD2|16|TRBJ2-2|.|TRBV9
CASSVAGLAGAGELFF
TGTGCCAGCAGCGTCGCGGGACTAGCGGGAGCCGGGGAGCTGTTTTTT
>.|13|TRBJ1-1|.|TRBV27
CASSFKAGIEAFF
TGTGCCAGCAGTTTCAAAGCGGGGATTGAAGCTTTCTTT
>.|16|TRBJ2-5|few|TRBV5-1
CASSLGARPPQETQYF
TGCGCCAGCAGCTTGGGGGCCAGGCCGCCCCAAGAGACCCAGTACTTC
>TRBD1|16|TRBJ2-2|.|TRBV7-2
CASSLPPTGMSGELFF
TGTGCCAGCAGCTTACCACCGACAGGGATGTCCGGGGAGCTGTTTTTT
>.|19|TRBJ2-7|few|TRBV23-1
CASSQSDRRPRAGIYEQYF
TGCGCCAGCAGTCAATCGGATCGGAGGCCGCGGGCAGGGATATACGAGCAGTACTTC
>TRBD1|15|TRBJ2-3|once|TRBV7-2
CASSFGQGNTDTQYF
TGTGCCAGCAGCTTTGGACAGGGAAACACAGATACGCAGTATTTT
>TRBD2|17|TRBJ2-1|few|TRBV29-1
CSVALGLAGVAYNEQFF
TGCAGCGTCGCATTGGGACTAGCGGGAGTGGCCTACAATGAGCAGTTCTTC
>TRBD1|16|TRBJ1-4|few|TRBV4-3
CASSQGRQGKSEKLFF
TGCGCCAGCAGCCAAGGCCGACAGGGGAAAAGTGAAAAACTGTTTTTT